These T cell receptor beta chains were read from a single sample in a study of blood T cell repertoires in COVID-19. Measured with immunoSEQ multiplex PCR; TCRdb has only the in-frame clones, and not every one. The data show approximately 76,000 clones, approximately 88% seen once. Sequenced input: peripheral blood. The source is a man aged 25 to 40 with acute or convalescent COVID-19. CDR3s include the opening cysteine and the closing phenylalanine or tryptophan. A D gene is named only where the DNA matches it firmly. Expanded clones get a size class; other rows say once, few or many, or leave the size out.

CDR3 protein	CDR3 DNA	J gene	D gene	V gene	clone size
CASSTKDATNEKLFF	TGTGCCAGTAGTACTAAAGATGCAACTAATGAAAAACTGTTTTTT	TRBJ1-4	.	TRBV19	.
CASSPGGTHSYNEQFF	TGTGCCAGCAGCCCGGGCGGGACTCACTCCTACAATGAGCAGTTCTTC	TRBJ2-1	.	TRBV11-3	.
CASSLAAPGQGSNEQYF	TGCGCCAGCAGCCTGGCGGCGCCGGGACAGGGTTCCAACGAGCAGTACTTC	TRBJ2-7	TRBD1	TRBV4-3	few
CASSDGFTDTQYF	TGTGCCAGCAGTGACGGCTTCACAGATACGCAGTATTTT	TRBJ2-3	.	TRBV6-4	.
CASSYDTGTSRTYEQYF	TGTGCCAGCAGTTACGATACAGGGACTAGCCGGACCTACGAGCAGTACTTC	TRBJ2-7	TRBD2	TRBV6-2/TRBV6-3	.
CASSQWGPGWGGRASGELFF	TGTGCCAGCAGCCAATGGGGCCCCGGATGGGGCGGGAGGGCCTCGGGGGAGCTGTTTTTT	TRBJ2-2	TRBD2	TRBV4-2	.
CAGGQANSGANVLTF	TGTGCCGGGGGACAGGCCAACTCTGGGGCCAACGTCCTGACTTTC	TRBJ2-6	TRBD1	TRBV30	.
CASSQDGQLDGTQYF	TGTGCCAGCAGCCAAGATGGGCAGCTGGATGGGACCCAGTACTTC	TRBJ2-5	.	TRBV4-2	.
CASSYGQGAGELFF	TGTGCCAGCAGTTACGGACAGGGGGCCGGGGAGCTGTTTTTT	TRBJ2-2	TRBD1	TRBV6-2/TRBV6-3	.
CASSLAIGGPRETQYF	TGTGCCAGCAGCCTTGCCATAGGAGGGCCTCGGGAGACCCAGTACTTC	TRBJ2-5	.	TRBV3-1/TRBV3-2	once
CASSFGQINQPQHF	TGTGCCAGCAGCTTTGGACAGATTAATCAGCCCCAGCATTTT	TRBJ1-5	.	TRBV5-5	.
CATTGPQGEKLFF	TGTGCCACCACGGGACCTCAGGGGGAAAAACTGTTTTTT	TRBJ1-4	.	TRBV2	once
CASDNNLIRGQVYGYTF	TGTGCCAGCGATAACAATCTTATTCGGGGACAGGTCTATGGCTACACCTTC	TRBJ1-2	TRBD1	TRBV2	.
CARNDRTDEQYF	TGTGCCAGAAATGACAGAACAGACGAGCAGTACTTC	TRBJ2-7	.	TRBV30	few
CASSLDLGGDNEQFF	TGTGCTAGCAGCTTAGACCTAGGGGGGGACAATGAGCAGTTCTTC	TRBJ2-1	.	TRBV7-7	.
CASSLGGTQYF	TGTGCCAGCAGCTTAGGAGGGACCCAGTACTTC	TRBJ2-5	.	TRBV7-9	.
CASSLDGQSRDTQYF	TGTGCCAGCAGCTTAGATGGACAGTCGCGAGATACGCAGTATTTT	TRBJ2-3	.	TRBV7-2	.
CASSFRDSAAYEQYF	TGTGCCAGCAGCTTCCGGGACTCCGCGGCCTACGAGCAGTACTTC	TRBJ2-7	.	TRBV7-2	.
CASSREGLTTDTQYF	TGTGCCAGCAGCCGGGAGGGACTCACCACAGATACGCAGTATTTT	TRBJ2-3	TRBD2	TRBV2	once
CASSYSGGSEAFF	TGTGCCAGCAGTTACTCCGGGGGGTCTGAAGCTTTCTTT	TRBJ1-1	.	TRBV6-5	.
CASSPSSGRENTGELFF	TGTGCCAGCTCACCATCCAGCGGGAGAGAGAACACCGGGGAGCTGTTTTTT	TRBJ2-2	TRBD2	TRBV18	.
CASSHGGRTSTDTQYF	TGTGCCAGCAGCCACGGAGGGAGAACTAGCACAGATACGCAGTATTTT	TRBJ2-3	.	TRBV9	.
CASRYSGHSYEQYF	TGTGCCAGCAGGTATAGCGGACACTCCTACGAGCAGTACTTC	TRBJ2-7	.	TRBV6-5	.
CASSQGAGDTDTQYF	TGTGCCAGCAGCCAAGGAGCGGGAGACACAGATACGCAGTATTTT	TRBJ2-3	TRBD2	TRBV3-1/TRBV3-2	.
CSVEERDYEQYF	TGCAGCGTTGAAGAGAGGGACTACGAGCAGTACTTC	TRBJ2-7	.	TRBV29-1	.
CASRGTSGRPYEQYF	TGTGCCAGCAGGGGTACTAGCGGGAGACCTTACGAGCAGTACTTC	TRBJ2-7	TRBD2	TRBV28	.
CASSSYSGEGEQFF	TGTGCCAGCAGCTCCTATTCAGGGGAGGGTGAGCAGTTCTTC	TRBJ2-1	.	TRBV7-9	.
CASNVVGEQYF	TGCGCCAGCAACGTCGTCGGGGAGCAGTACTTC	TRBJ2-7	.	TRBV10-1	.
CATSEAGTANTGELFF	TGTGCCACCAGTGAGGCCGGGACAGCGAACACCGGGGAGCTGTTTTTT	TRBJ2-2	TRBD1	TRBV24-1	.
CATSDLAQGGVETQYF	TGTGCCACCAGTGATTTGGCACAGGGTGGAGTAGAGACCCAGTACTTC	TRBJ2-5	.	TRBV24-1	.
CASSSLLGTGFYEQYF	TGTGCCAGCAGCTCTTTGCTTGGGACAGGGTTCTACGAGCAGTACTTC	TRBJ2-7	TRBD1	TRBV11-2	.
CASTKRSSGVYNEQFF	TGTGCCAGTACCAAACGGTCTAGCGGGGTATACAATGAGCAGTTCTTC	TRBJ2-1	TRBD2	TRBV19	.
CASSQSCTDTQYF	TGTGCCAGCAGCCAGAGCTGCACAGATACGCAGTATTTT	TRBJ2-3	.	TRBV3-1/TRBV3-2	.
CASSQGQLGQPQHF	TGCGCCAGCAGCCAAGGACAGTTGGGACAGCCCCAGCATTTT	TRBJ1-5	.	TRBV4-3	few
CASSDLGVTLCILISYEQYF	TGTGCCAGCAGCGATCTGGGAGTCACTCTATGCATTCTTATATCCTACGAGCAGTACTTC	TRBJ2-7	.	TRBV21-1	.
CASSGTSVREQFF	TGTGCCAGCAGCGGGACTAGCGTGCGTGAGCAGTTCTTC	TRBJ2-1	TRBD2	TRBV2	.
CASSEAGGRYTYEQYF	TGTGCCAGCAGTGAAGCGGGAGGGAGGTATACCTACGAGCAGTACTTC	TRBJ2-7	TRBD2	TRBV6-1	.
CASSTVPTNEKLFF	TGTGCCAGCAGTACGGTCCCAACTAATGAAAAACTGTTTTTT	TRBJ1-4	.	TRBV28	.
CASRRLAGGSGEQFF	TGTGCCAGCAGGCGACTAGCGGGAGGAAGTGGGGAGCAGTTCTTC	TRBJ2-1	TRBD2	TRBV2	.
CASSPRQGSSYEQYF	TGTGCCAGCAGTCCTCGACAGGGGAGCTCCTACGAGCAGTACTTC	TRBJ2-7	TRBD1	TRBV2	.
CASSRKGQGAVSGYTF	TGCGCCAGCAGCCGAAAAGGACAGGGGGCGGTATCTGGCTACACCTTC	TRBJ1-2	TRBD1	TRBV4-3	once
CASSSPDSLTHPGELFF	TGTGCCAGCTCATCGCCGGACAGTTTGACCCACCCCGGGGAGCTGTTTTTT	TRBJ2-2	.	TRBV18	.
CATSEGAYGYTF	TGTGCCACCAGTGAGGGGGCCTATGGCTACACCTTC	TRBJ1-2	.	TRBV24-1	.
CASSLERTGGSRGFF	TGCGCCAGCAGCTTGGAACGGACTGGCGGGAGTCGGGGGTTCTTC	TRBJ2-1	TRBD2	TRBV5-1	.
CSASGGAGKETQYF	TGCAGTGCTAGTGGTGGAGCGGGGAAAGAGACCCAGTACTTC	TRBJ2-5	TRBD2	TRBV20-1	once
CASTQLRDRPSGANVLTF	TGTGCCAGTACCCAACTCCGGGACAGGCCATCTGGGGCCAACGTCCTGACTTTC	TRBJ2-6	TRBD1	TRBV19	.
CASSQVNSPYEQYF	TGTGCCAGCAGCCAAGTCAACAGCCCCTACGAGCAGTACTTC	TRBJ2-7	.	TRBV3-1/TRBV3-2	.
CASSRSRGSGRPRGLKAKNIQYF	TGTGCCAGTAGCCGTTCCCGGGGGAGTGGTCGGCCGCGGGGACTTAAAGCCAAAAACATTCAGTACTTC	TRBJ2-4	.	TRBV19	.
CASSPVTGTSGKAHGNEQFF	TGTGCCAGCAGTCCCGTTACCGGGACTAGCGGGAAGGCTCATGGAAATGAGCAGTTCTTC	TRBJ2-1	TRBD2	TRBV6-2/TRBV6-3	.
CASSSLRGSRDYGYTF	TGTGCCAGCAGTTCCCTCAGGGGAAGTCGAGACTATGGCTACACCTTC	TRBJ1-2	.	TRBV28	once
CAISGLAGGPSTGELFF	TGTGCCATCAGCGGACTAGCGGGAGGGCCCAGCACCGGGGAGCTGTTTTTT	TRBJ2-2	TRBD2	TRBV10-3	.
CATSDPGREVGNEQFF	TGTGCCACCAGTGACCCTGGGAGGGAGGTAGGAAATGAGCAGTTCTTC	TRBJ2-1	TRBD2	TRBV24-1	.
CASSLLGLAGSSYNEQFF	TGTGCCAGCAGTTTATTGGGACTAGCGGGGAGCTCCTACAATGAGCAGTTCTTC	TRBJ2-1	TRBD2	TRBV27	.
CASSEATRAGNTIYF	TGTGCCAGCAGTGAAGCGACGAGGGCTGGAAACACCATATATTTT	TRBJ1-3	.	TRBV2	.
CASSYRSTGELFF	TGTGCCAGCAGCTACCGGTCAACAGGAGAGCTGTTTTTT	TRBJ2-2	.	TRBV7-2	.
CASSLERVGNTIYF	TGTGCCAGCAGCTTAGAGCGGGTAGGAAACACCATATATTTT	TRBJ1-3	.	TRBV7-9	.
CASRGTGAYEQYF	TGTGCCAGCAGAGGGACAGGGGCCTACGAGCAGTACTTC	TRBJ2-7	TRBD1	TRBV28	.
CASTSREDYGYTF	TGTGCCAGCACCTCGAGGGAAGACTATGGCTACACCTTC	TRBJ1-2	.	TRBV27	.
CSVVVGEFYGYTF	TGCAGCGTTGTCGTCGGAGAGTTCTATGGCTACACCTTC	TRBJ1-2	.	TRBV29-1	.